This TCR beta chain was captured by sequencing in a study of T cells in Graves' hyperthyroidism and ophthalmopathy. CDR3 length: 15 residues. Germline-derived CDR1 and CDR2 are SGDLS and YYNGEE. J lost 4 bases, V lost 0 bases, and 5 bases had no gene match. The CDR3 regions of TCR beta were amplified from RNA transcripts. In the first-round RT-PCR of the TCR CDR3, the HTBI primer set was used. TCRdb re-called the multiplex PCR reads through MiXCR, storing one row per CDR3 protein. The table shows more than 450,000 distinct CDR3 sequences, with nearly 20% occurring only once. Patients affected by ophthalmopathy presented a Clinical Activity Score of at least 3, a NOSPECS grade of at least 4, and disease duration below 3 months. In the case of this clonotype: Its matching antigen is unknown.

Whole-study results and caveats: Ophthalmopathy, as predicted by the model, came a median about seven months after the prediction.

The clonotype originates from a middle-aged man with Graves' ophthalmopathy. J is TRBJ2-5 and V is TRBV9, with 8 bases that match TRBD2. The sequencing sample was made of blood. CDR3: CASSVAGGRGETQYF. As DNA, the CDR3 is TGTGCCAGCAGCGTAGCGGGGGGGCGAGGAGAGACCCAGTACTTC.